These T cell receptor beta chains were read from a single sample in a study of technical replicates of blood from a handful of donors. Libraries were prepared by immunoSEQ multiplex PCR; TCRdb keeps only in-frame clonotypes and omits some of them. The repertoire holds about 100,000 clones, with nearly 96% as singletons. Sequenced input: T cells isolated from PBMCs. These TCRs come from a human donor in good health. The CDR3 runs from the conserved cysteine through the conserved F or W. A D gene is named only where the DNA matches it firmly. Part of the rows lack a size; the others show once, few, many or a class for expanded clones.

clone size	D gene	V gene	J gene	CDR3 protein	CDR3 DNA
-	-	TRBV4-1	TRBJ1-5	CASSQEGSYSNQPQHF	TGCGCCAGCAGCCAAGAGGGTAGCTATAGCAATCAGCCCCAGCATTTT
-	-	TRBV11-2	TRBJ2-3	CASSAWGGTDTQYF	TGTGCCAGCAGCGCCTGGGGGGGCACAGATACGCAGTATTTT
-	TRBD2	TRBV28	TRBJ2-5	CASSQPGLVGQETQYF	TGTGCCAGCAGTCAACCGGGACTAGTCGGGCAAGAGACCCAGTACTTC
once	-	TRBV27	TRBJ2-7	CASSWGGPVYEQYF	TGTGCCAGCAGTTGGGGGGGGCCAGTCTACGAGCAGTACTTC
-	-	TRBV28	TRBJ1-1	CASSPIVMNTEAFF	TGTGCCAGCAGTCCGATAGTCATGAACACTGAAGCTTTCTTT
-	-	TRBV5-1	TRBJ1-5	CASSLAGGATQPQHF	TGCGCCAGCAGCTTGGCCGGGGGGGCAACGCAGCCCCAGCATTTT
-	-	TRBV5-1	TRBJ1-2	CASSLDRVGGYTF	TGCGCCAGCAGCTTGGACAGGGTTGGTGGCTACACCTTC
few	-	TRBV4-1	TRBJ1-1	CASSQDPPRGEAFF	TGCGCCAGCAGCCAAGACCCTCCCAGGGGTGAAGCTTTCTTT
once	TRBD1	TRBV7-9	TRBJ1-5	CASSLDIGAGQVENQPQHF	TGTGCCAGCAGCTTAGATATTGGAGCAGGACAGGTCGAAAATCAGCCCCAGCATTTT
-	TRBD1	TRBV27	TRBJ2-7	CASRFTGGGIYEQYF	TGTGCCAGCCGCTTTACAGGGGGCGGAATCTACGAGCAGTACTTC
-	-	TRBV13	TRBJ1-3	CASSYGQRSGNTIYF	TGTGCCAGCAGCTACGGACAGCGCTCTGGAAACACCATATATTTT
-	-	TRBV25-1	TRBJ1-3	CASRPPGWRRDDTIYF	TGTGCCAGCAGACCCCCAGGGTGGCGTCGAGACGACACCATATATTTT
-	-	TRBV6-7	TRBJ2-5	CASKRAGGRETQYF	TGTGCCAGCAAGCGGGCAGGGGGGAGGGAGACCCAGTACTTC
-	TRBD1	TRBV5-6	TRBJ2-7	CASSNLGTGGEQYF	TGTGCCAGCAGCAACCTAGGGACAGGGGGAGAGCAGTACTTC
-	TRBD2	TRBV11-3	TRBJ2-1	CASSLGGTSGFGEQFF	TGTGCCAGCAGCCTGGGGGGGACTAGCGGCTTCGGGGAGCAGTTCTTC
-	-	TRBV5-1	TRBJ2-6	CASSFDVGALSGANVLTF	TGCGCCAGCAGCTTCGATGTGGGAGCCCTCTCTGGGGCCAACGTCCTGACTTTC
-	-	TRBV5-4	TRBJ1-1	CASSSHPEDTEAFF	TGTGCCAGCAGCTCTCACCCGGAGGACACTGAAGCTTTCTTT
once	TRBD2	TRBV27	TRBJ2-3	CASSSTSGGPDTQYF	TGTGCCAGCAGTTCTACTAGCGGGGGGCCGGATACGCAGTATTTT
-	-	TRBV6-6	TRBJ1-3	CASSYGGVGGNTIYF	TGTGCCAGCAGTTACGGGGGGGTCGGTGGAAACACCATATATTTT
-	-	TRBV9	TRBJ1-1	CASSVGGRGVVTEAFF	TGTGCCAGCAGCGTAGGAGGCCGGGGGGTTGTCACTGAAGCTTTCTTT
-	-	TRBV6-6	TRBJ2-5	CASSSPDKMDGETQYF	TGTGCCAGCAGTTCGCCGGACAAGATGGATGGGGAGACCCAGTACTTC
-	-	TRBV19	TRBJ1-3	CASSAFSGNTIYF	TGTGCCAGTAGTGCGTTCTCTGGAAACACCATATATTTT
-	-	TRBV6-1	TRBJ1-6	CASTPGGSQSPLHF	TGTGCCTCAACACCGGGGGGTAGTCAGTCACCCCTCCACTTT
-	-	TRBV11-2	TRBJ2-7	CASTALSGGHEQYF	TGTGCCAGCACAGCCTTAAGTGGGGGCCACGAGCAGTACTTC
once	TRBD1	TRBV5-1	TRBJ2-2	CASYSGTGVTGELFF	TGCGCCAGCTACTCCGGGACAGGGGTGACCGGGGAGCTGTTTTTT
-	-	TRBV6-1	TRBJ1-5	CASSEAAGRPNQPQHF	TGTGCCAGCAGTGAAGCGGCAGGGCGCCCAAATCAGCCCCAACATTTT